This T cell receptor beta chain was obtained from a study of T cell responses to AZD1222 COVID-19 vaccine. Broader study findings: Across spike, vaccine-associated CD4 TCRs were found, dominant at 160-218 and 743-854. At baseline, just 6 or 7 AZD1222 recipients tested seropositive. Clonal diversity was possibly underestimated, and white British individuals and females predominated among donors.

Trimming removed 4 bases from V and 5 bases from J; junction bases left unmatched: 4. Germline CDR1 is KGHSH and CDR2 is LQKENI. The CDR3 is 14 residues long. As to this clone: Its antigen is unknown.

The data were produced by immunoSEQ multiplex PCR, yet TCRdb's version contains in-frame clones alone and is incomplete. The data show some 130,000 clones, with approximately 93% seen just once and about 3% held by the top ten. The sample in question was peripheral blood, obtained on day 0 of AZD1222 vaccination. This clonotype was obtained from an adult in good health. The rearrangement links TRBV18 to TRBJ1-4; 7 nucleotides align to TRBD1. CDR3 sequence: CASSRQGGNEKLFF. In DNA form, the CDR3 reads TGTGCCAGCTCACGACAGGGTGGGAATGAAAAACTGTTTTTT.